The 7 T cell receptor beta chains presented below share a single source sample, sequenced in a study of shared clonotypes between healthy human individuals. Here immunoSEQ multiplex PCR was the method, and the copy in TCRdb shows in-frame clones only, minus some. Here the sample spans approximately 1.5 million clones, nearly 99% being singletons. Sequencing was performed on naive CD4+ T cells sorted from blood. This sample's subset: CD45RA+ positively selected. The receptors derive from a man aged 25 to 40 in good health.

J is TRBJ2-7 and V is TRBV14; D may correspond to TRBD1 or TRBD2 (5 bases each). The germline V gene has CDR1 SGHDN and CDR2 FVKESK. The CDR3 runs 14 residues. With 5 bases removed from V and 0 bases from J, the gap between germline ends came to 11 bases. CDR3 sequence (DNA): TGTGCCAGCAGCGGGACGGGCAACTCCTACGAGCAGTACTTC. It encodes CASSGTGNSYEQYF. Full variable domain (remainder filled in from reference TRBV14 and TRBJ2-7): EAGVTQFPSHSVIEKGQTVTLRCDPISGHDNLYWYRRVMGKEIKFLLHFVKESKQDESGMPNNRFLAERTGGTYSTLKVQPAELEDSGVYFCASSGTGNSYEQYFGPGTRLTVT.

This chain links TRBV5-5 with TRBJ2-7; D may be TRBD1 (5 bases). The germline V gene has CDR1 SGHKS and CDR2 YYEKEE (reference sequence). The ends were cut back, 3 bases at V and 0 bases at J, with 13 bases in the middle. The CDR3 runs 15 residues. The CDR3 region has the DNA TGTGCCAGCAGCTGGGGCGGTAGCCTCTCCTACGAGCAGTACTTC. Residues: CASSWGGSLSYEQYF.

The rearrangement joins TRBV28 to TRBJ2-7; D possibly corresponds to TRBD2 (6 bases). Germline CDR1 and CDR2: MDHEN and SYDVKM. The CDR3 length is 14 residues. Deletions cut 4 bases from V and 7 bases from J, with 17 bases between. The CDR3 DNA is TGTGCCAGCAGTTCCGCGGGGTTTTCAGGGGAGCAGTACTTC. Translated, it gives CASSSAGFSGEQYF.

The chain is built from TRBV27 and TRBJ2-1; D remains unclear. Trimming removed 3 bases from V and 2 bases from J, with 5 bases in between. There are 13 residues in the CDR3. Per germline, CDR1 MNHEY and CDR2 SMNVEV (reference sequence). Here the CDR3 reads CASSFSTYNEQFF. CDR3 coding DNA: TGTGCCAGCAGTTTCTCCACCTACAATGAGCAGTTCTTC.

The V and J genes are TRBV10-3 and TRBJ1-4; TRBD1 is a possible D gene (5 bases). In germline, CDR1 is ENHRY, CDR2 SYGVKD. The V end was cut by 3 bases, the J end by 4 bases, with 12 bases between. The CDR3 contains 15 residues. The CDR3 loop is CAISEVGPNNEKLFF. The CDR3 DNA sequence: TGTGCCATCAGTGAAGTGGGACCAAATAATGAAAAACTGTTTTTT.

The J gene is TRBJ2-5, the V gene TRBV6-5; tentative D call: TRBD1 (7 bases). The CDR3 runs 16 residues. Trimming took off 0 bases at V and 4 bases at J, with 15 bases between the two ends. Germline V gene lookup returns CDR1 MNHEY and CDR2 SVGAGI. CDR3 loop: CASSYSRRGLRETQYF. The CDR3 coding sequence is TGTGCCAGCAGTTACTCGAGGAGGGGGCTGAGAGAGACCCAGTACTTC.

As to this clone: The junction differs from germline at one of its ends, possibly a read error. V gene TRBV7-9 combines with J gene TRBJ1-2, with unresolved D. This CDR3 has 12 amino acids. The germline gives CDR1 SEHNR, CDR2 FQNEAQ (reference sequence). The CDR3 loop is CASSLEGVRTYF. CDR3 nucleotides: TGTGCCAGCAGCTTAGAAGGTGTTAGGACCTACTTC.